This T cell receptor (beta chain) was identified during a study of cytomegalovirus exposure and HLA in healthy donors (dated by TCRdb to about 2017). As for the study more broadly: An earlier analysis of several hundred of the donors reported approximately 270 Gb of sequence data and 100 million to 130 million unique TCR beta sequences from approximately 180 million T cells. An early release that covered approximately 600 HLA-typed donors contained about 300 gigabases of sequencing data and tens of millions of unique TCR sequences. Among the roughly 430 genotyped donors, 75% to 90% belonged to the genetic ancestry cluster associated with self-reported Caucasian donors. The aim of the study was to test whether cataloging public T cell receptors could identify signatures of past pathogen exposure. Using immunosequencing, the study profiled T cell repertoires from some 670 subjects and related those repertoires to cytomegalovirus serostatus. In addition to the first cohort of roughly 670 subjects, a separate validation cohort of 130 or so different subjects was used. High-throughput TCR immunosequencing, statistical association of individual TCRs with disease status, and machine learning were combined to predict cytomegalovirus infection status. A later analysis re-examined previously published TCR beta repertoires from roughly 650 donors and added high-resolution HLA genotyping to investigate patterns of TCR occurrence. Rather than using new phenotypic data, the later analysis identified candidate immune exposures from TCR beta sequences and from how often those sequences occurred across donors. An earlier analysis of 587 of the donors used high-throughput TCR beta sequencing to judge whether each TCR beta V gene segment behaved as functional or pseudogenic. Donor age, sex, ethnicity and CMV serostatus were compiled together with the repertoire data. A later genetic analysis took genome-wide SNP genotypes for about 65% of the 666 donors and used that subset as a discovery cohort. Every repertoire in the discovery cohort had been generated on one and the same sequencing platform. HLA typing covered class I and class II loci at four-digit resolution. The number of typed donors differed by locus: about 620-640 for A, B, C, DRB1 and DQB1; 522 for DQA1; approximately 600 for DPA1; and around 490 for DPB1. A handful of DR-DQ haplotypes were handled as single units for association and clustering because linkage in the cohort was strong. Among around 400 genotyped donors of the cohort, an average of approximately 200,000 unique TCR beta nucleotide sequences was sequenced per donor, of which 15% to 20% were non-productive. The research as a whole found: A further reported finding was that TCR beta sequences accurately predicted the HLA-A and HLA-B alleles for most subjects in the first cohort. In a later analysis, HLA-associated TCR beta chains showed more clonal expansion and lower generation probabilities than non-associated chains that were equally common. Some IMGT-functional V segments, including TRBV6-2 and TRBV6-3, could not be distinguished by the 87-base-pair reads and were therefore excluded. The classifier was reported to diagnose cytomegalovirus status with high specificity and sensitivity in both the original cohort and the validation cohort. Roughly uniform sequencing depth across donors was assumed in presence/absence analyses, although this assumption may not hold. The authors suggested that the approach could potentially be extended to other disease states and immunological phenotypes. Across donors, most TCR sequences were observed very rarely, whereas some public TCRs were present in many individuals. Linkage disequilibrium might explain the correlated functional status among segregating V segments, but an unknown experimental factor could not be ruled out. A cluster of highly shared sequence variants was judged likely to be a technical artifact of the sequencing pipeline. The earlier analysis of approximately 540 of the donors excluded roughly 17 rarely observed V segments, including chromosome 9 orphons, because counts were too low. At a false discovery rate of 0.05, a later analysis linked under 20,000 TCR beta sequences to specific HLA alleles. In a later genetic analysis, fewer N-insertions in productive TCRs were reported among donors in an Asian-associated ancestry cluster than the roughly 700-donor mean. An association between a missense DCLRE1C variant and V-gene and J-gene trimming of TCR beta chains was found in a later genetic analysis and replicated in an independent cohort. In this cohort, only TCR beta chains were sequenced, and detectable features were limited by the absence of alpha or paired-chain data. For the cohort, immune exposure information was limited to CMV serostatus. A few of the identified cytomegalovirus-associated TCR beta chains were confirmed in vitro to be specific for cytomegalovirus antigens. In a later analysis, most CMV-associated TCR beta chains were found to appear HLA-restricted, with HLA associations seemingly driven largely by CMV exposure. In an earlier analysis of over 550 of the donors, most TCR beta V segments were observed in productive rearrangements about 87% or about 30% of the time, broadly matching IMGT annotations. According to a later analysis, parvovirus B19, influenza, CMV and Epstein-Barr virus appeared linked to several top co-occurrence clusters. When HLA alleles, especially DR and DQ, strongly co-occurred, TCR associations were difficult to assign to individual alleles. The study gave a list of about 160 TCR beta chains associated with cytomegalovirus. Because HLA typing was unavailable for some donors at each locus, only the typed subset was used in association tests. According to a later analysis, TCR association rates differed among HLA loci, with DRB1 alleles showing the most associated TCRs and HLA-C alleles showing the fewest.

Measured from the cysteine to the phenylalanine, the CDR3 is 14 residues long. The read is trimmed to its CDR3 DNA, 42 bases read in frame from base 1. The germline V gene gives CDR1 as MNHNS and CDR2 as SASEGT. The junction shows trimming of 1 base on V and 3 bases on J, plus 9 bases between the germline ends. The library was generated by the immunoSEQ multiplex PCR assay. For the multiplex PCR, a mixture combining 60 forward primers for TCR Vbeta segments and 13 reverse primers for TCR Jbeta segments was used. A multiplex PCR assay on genomic DNA amplified the CDR3 region of rearranged TCR beta genes. The amplified TCR beta libraries were sequenced on the Illumina HiSeq System as 87-base-pair reads. The source study handled its data this way. A later analysis counted 75 million to 100 million unique TCR beta chains across the 700 or so repertoires, and roughly 10 million of these chains were shared by at least two donors. To remove PCR and sequencing errors, raw reads were error-corrected and collapsed into unique sequences using a nearest-neighbor algorithm that merged closely related sequences. Alignment of CDR3 sequences to IMGT reference sequences was used to assign V, D and J gene segments. For a sequence to be retained, a match of at least six nucleotides to both a V gene segment and a J gene segment was required. A rearrangement was called productive if the CDR3 had no stop codons and remained in frame with V and J, and every other rearrangement was called non-productive. Following IMGT convention, CDR3 was defined as the stretch from the second conserved V-encoded cysteine up to the conserved J-encoded phenylalanine. The earlier analysis of about 590 of the donors excluded sequences that lacked an unambiguous match to a single V gene segment. In an earlier analysis of roughly 600 of the donors, a V segment was called functional when productive rearrangements were above 56.7%, and segregating when the standard deviation between donors exceeded 5%. To diagnose cytomegalovirus status from the catalog of TCR beta chain sequences, a statistical classification framework was built. In a later analysis, V and J genes were assigned by comparing TCR nucleotide sequences against IMGT/GENE-DB human TR gene sequences. In a later analysis, CDR3 sequences and most-parsimonious VDJ recombination scenarios were assigned using the TCRdist pipeline. In a later analysis, each TCR beta chain was defined by its CDR3 amino acid sequence together with its V-gene family, and reads without a unique V-gene family were excluded. To address suspected cross-contamination and a sequencing artifact, a later analysis removed several hundred highly shared, low-generation-probability nucleotide sequences. A later analysis calculated a clonal expansion index for each public chain from normalized within-repertoire ranks of inferred template counts. A later analysis computed generation probabilities with a VDJ recombination model fitted to out-of-frame rearrangements, and checked the results against IGoR. Hypergeometric tests were used in a later analysis to score TCR-TCR, TCR-HLA and TCR-CMV co-occurrence, with a repertoire-size bias correction applied to the TCR pairs. In a later analysis, false discovery rates were estimated by permuting HLA or CMV assignments 20 times. A later analysis grouped co-occurring TCRs with DBSCAN, adding TCRdist sequence similarity when clustering within HLA-allele-positive subsets. For co-occurrence clustering, repertoires with fewer than 30,000 or more than 120,000 public chains were excluded, along with several repertoires with anomalous nucleotide sharing. As stored in TCRdb, this immuneACCESS dataset retains in-frame rearrangements with V and J assigned. A fraction of the clones does not appear; measured against another copy, unresolved V genes explain less than half of the discrepancy, and the remainder lacks a known reason. D and trimming come from the DNA, and the V and J calls and clone size come from that table. Counted in this sample were approximately 210,000 clones; 85% to 90% of them appeared once. The top ten clonotypes cover 1.5% to 2% of the sample.

The cohort consisted of 670 or so healthy bone marrow donors. At the time of sampling, all cohort members were nominally healthy, though unrecorded immune exposures were likely present. The donor was CMV seronegative and was included in the group of a few hundred seronegative cohort members. A peripheral blood sample was collected from each donor, and TCR beta sequencing was performed on peripheral blood mononuclear cells. The Qiagen DNeasy Blood Extraction Kit was used to extract genomic DNA from the blood cell samples. For this clone: What antigen it recognizes has not been identified. No base-level quality is on record; no much larger clone is a single base apart.

This clonotype was sampled from a woman between 18 and 29 years old in good health and CMV-seronegative. Sequencing was carried out using PBMCs. The chain is assembled from TRBV6-1 and TRBJ1-1; confidence is insufficient to name the D gene. The CDR3 protein is CASSEVWSYTEAFF. The nucleotide sequence reads as follows: TGTGCCAGCAGTGAAGTTTGGAGTTACACTGAAGCTTTCTTT.